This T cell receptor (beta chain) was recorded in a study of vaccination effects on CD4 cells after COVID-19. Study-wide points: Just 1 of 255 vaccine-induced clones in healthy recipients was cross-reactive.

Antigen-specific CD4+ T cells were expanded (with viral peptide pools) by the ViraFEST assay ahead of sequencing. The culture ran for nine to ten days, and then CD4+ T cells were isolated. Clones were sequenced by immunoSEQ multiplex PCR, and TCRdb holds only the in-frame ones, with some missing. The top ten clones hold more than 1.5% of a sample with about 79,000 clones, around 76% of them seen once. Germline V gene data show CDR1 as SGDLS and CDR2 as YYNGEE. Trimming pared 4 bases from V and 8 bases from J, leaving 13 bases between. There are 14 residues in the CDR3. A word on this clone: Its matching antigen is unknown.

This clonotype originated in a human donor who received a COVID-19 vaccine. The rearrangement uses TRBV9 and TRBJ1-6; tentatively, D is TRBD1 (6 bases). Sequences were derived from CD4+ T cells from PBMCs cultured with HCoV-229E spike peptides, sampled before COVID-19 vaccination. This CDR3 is CASSPDSLHSPLHF. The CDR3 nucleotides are TGTGCCAGCAGCCCGGACAGTCTCCATTCACCCCTCCACTTT.